This TCR beta chain was observed in a study of cytomegalovirus exposure and HLA in healthy donors. Whole-study context: There were about 85 million unique TCRs (from HLA-typed donors) in an early data release.

Notes on this clone: Antigen unknown.

It was with 60 Vbeta and 13 Jbeta primers that the PCR ran. Sequencing used immunoSEQ multiplex PCR; TCRdb keeps in-frame clones, though not all of them. The sample table includes tens of thousands of clones. Although they were nominally healthy when sampled, donors likely had unrecorded immune exposures. Regarding the study as a whole: A later analysis showed that HLA-associated TCR beta chains had undergone more clonal expansion than equally common others.

This CDR3 contains 17 residues. The ends were cut back, 3 bases at V and 0 bases at J, with 17 bases in the middle. CDR1 is LNHDA, CDR2 SQIVND, per germline (reference sequence). Material: PBMCs. The gene calls are TRBV19 and TRBJ1-1; tentatively, D is TRBD1 (6 bases). The sequence was obtained from a female donor in good health and CMV-seropositive. The CDR3 region is CASSILRGTDVNTEAFF. The CDR3 region has the DNA TGTGCCAGTAGTATTCTAAGGGGGACGGATGTGAACACTGAAGCTTTCTTT.